The next 7 T cell receptor beta chains were all read from a single sample in a study of TET2 disruption in CD19-targeted CAR T cells. Stated treatment: autologous CTL019 cells: CD19 CAR with 4-1BB and CD3 zeta domains. TCRdb's copy holds only in-frame clones and misses some; the assay was immunoSEQ multiplex PCR. The repertoire table contains more than 25,000 clones. These receptors' antigens are unknown. Source: CD8- CAR+ T cells sorted from cultured blood T cells, taken for CD19 CAR T cell therapy. The subset is: CD8-negative CAR-positive T cells from the infusion product. These receptors all come from an older man with chronic lymphocytic leukemia.

Points on this clone: Read data end 3 residues before the CDR3 end; the end is taken from the germline J gene. This chain joins TRBV2 and TRBJ2-3; 8 nucleotides agree with TRBD1. CDR3 length equals 15 residues. The ends lost 6 bases at V and 0 bases at J; junction bases unmatched: 5. Germline-derived CDR1 and CDR2 are SNHLY and FYNNEI. The chain's CDR3 is CASSPTGVSTDTQYF. Incomplete CDR3 DNA: TGTGCCAGCAGCCCGACAGGGGTCAGCACAGATACG. Full variable domain (remainder filled in from reference TRBV2 and TRBJ2-3): EPEVTQTPSHQVTQMGQEVILRCVPISNHLYFYWYRQILGQKVEFLVSFYNNEISEKSEIFDDQFSVERPDGSNFTLKIRSTKLEDSAMYFCASSPTGVSTDTQYFGPGTRLTVL.

Comment on this clone: Coverage ceases 3 residues before the CDR3 finishes, and the germline J gene fills in the end. The gene calls are TRBV7-6 and TRBJ1-6; 8 nucleotides align to TRBD1. J lost 10 bases, V lost 5 bases, and 13 bases had no gene match. CDR3 length equals 16 residues. The germline V gene has CDR1 SGHVS and CDR2 FNYEAQ. The CDR3: CASSKNPGDRRSPLHF. The covered CDR3 bases are TGTGCCAGCAGCAAGAACCCCGGGGACAGGCGATCACCC. The full variable domain, with the rest looked up from reference TRBV7-6 and TRBJ1-6, is GAGVSQSPRYKVTKRGQDVALRCDPISGHVSLYWYRQALGQGPEFLTYFNYEAQQDKSGLPNDRFSAERPEGSISTLTIQRTEQRDSAMYRCASSKNPGDRRSPLHFGNGTRLTVT.

Concerning this clone itself: The CDR3 extends 3 residues past the end of the read, so its final part is completed from the germline J gene. This rearrangement joins TRBV24-1 to TRBJ2-1, with D possibly matching TRBD2 (7 bases). Trimming stripped 6 bases from V and 0 bases from J, with 17 bases between. The CDR3 loop spans 17 amino acids. The germline CDR1 and CDR2 sequences are KGHDR and SFDVKD. CDR3 bases read: TGTGCCACCAGTTCACCTAAGGGGGGGAGCTCCTACAATGAG. This gives the protein CATSSPKGGSSYNE. The whole CDR3 sequence reads CATSSPKGGSSYNEQFF.

Worth noting for this clone: The CDR3 end lies 3 residues beyond the end of the read and is filled in from the germline J gene. The J gene is TRBJ2-4, the V gene TRBV7-2; 9 bases align to TRBD1. This CDR3 region has 15 residues. CDR1 is SGHTA and CDR2 is FQGNSA in the germline V gene. The CDR3 DNA, read in part, is TGTGCCAGCAGCTTAGTCGGGACAGGGACAGAGACT. It is translated as CASSLVGTGTET. From start to end, the CDR3 is CASSLVGTGTETQYF.

About this clone: The read falls 3 residues short of the CDR3 end, and the missing part is taken from the germline J gene. This sample also contains other DNA sequences that code for the same CDR3. This chain links TRBV10-1 with TRBJ1-2; D possibly corresponds to TRBD1 (5 bases). The length of the CDR3 is 14 residues. Deletions cut 3 bases from V and 5 bases from J, with 13 bases between. Per germline, CDR1 WNHNN and CDR2 SYGVQD (reference sequence). CDR3 protein: CASSDRGLGYGYTF. The CDR3 DNA, read in part, is TGCGCCAGCAGTGATAGGGGACTAGGGTATGGC.

As concerns this clone: The CDR3 is cut off 3 residues early in the read; its end comes from the germline J gene. V usage is TRBV14 and J usage is TRBJ1-6; possible D gene TRBD1, 6 bases. V lost 0 bases to trimming and J lost 8 bases, with 17 bases between them. This CDR3 contains 17 residues. Per germline, CDR1 SGHDN and CDR2 FVKESK. The CDR3 protein is CASSQDHREMRHSPLHF. The covered CDR3 bases are TGTGCCAGCAGCCAAGATCACAGGGAAATGAGACATTCACCC.

About this clone: An end of the junction does not agree with germline; a read error may underlie this. Coverage ceases 3 residues before the CDR3 finishes, and the germline J gene fills in the end. This rearrangement joins TRBV27 to TRBJ1-2; D is undetermined. Looked up from germline, CDR1 is MNHEY and CDR2 is SMNVEV (reference sequence). The CDR3 spans 12 residues. The CDR3 protein is CASSRTNYGYTF. The CDR3 bases that were read are TGTGCCAGCAGCCGAACGAACTATGGT.